This T cell receptor beta chain is drawn from a study of T cells after yellow fever vaccination. Study outcomes and limitations: Reappearing after the booster were most of the clones from primary vaccination (approximately 96% CD4, roughly 86% CD8). Among all clonotypes, a small share was observed in both CD4 and CD8 compartments. Peak timing came faster in the weaker secondary response, day 5 versus 15.

V was clipped by 1 base and J by 3 bases, with 10 bases between them. The CDR3 has 14 amino acids. Germline V CDR1 and CDR2: SNHLY, FYNNEI. TCR cDNA was made by 5'RACE template switching, adding a universal primer site and UMIs. TCRdb called the 5' RACE reads again in MiXCR, with one record for every CDR3 protein. In the table there are some 560,000 distinct CDR3 sequences, roughly 19% of which are singletons. In this sample, this clonotype turned up a few times. Antigen: not known. The receptor was derived from a man aged 25 to 45 who received the YFV17D yellow fever vaccine. The rearrangement links TRBV2 to TRBJ2-7; D uncertain. The sample consisted of PBMCs, taken 15 days after the yellow fever booster vaccination. The CDR3, as DNA: TGTGCCAGCAGTGAAGGAGGCCTGAACTACGAGCAGTACTTC. Residues: CASSEGGLNYEQYF.